This TCR beta chain was found in a study of cytotoxic CD8 clonotypes in ibrutinib-treated CLL. On the study more broadly: After treatment lasting a median about 13 months, range 6 to 36, response samples were collected. Per sample, productive templates averaged about 240,000 and productive rearrangements averaged approximately 100,000. Regarding the study as a whole: On treatment, the uncommon public clonotypes contracted or remained stable. A rise in clonality was seen at ibrutinib response, and a fall back toward baseline was seen at progression.

This clone was observed a few times. The antigen is not known. This table comes from immunoSEQ multiplex PCR, and its TCRdb copy is limited to in-frame clones, with some not included. The sample lists fewer than 400,000 clones; roughly 70% were seen once. CDR1 is KGHSH and CDR2 is LQKENI in the germline V gene. The V and J ends lost 5 bases and 0 bases respectively, with 7 bases between them. The CDR3 loop spans 13 amino acids. This chain links TRBV18 with TRBJ1-1; D unresolved. The TCR was taken from a human donor with chronic lymphocytic leukemia. The starting material was PBMCs, obtained after 36 months of ibrutinib treatment. In nucleotides, the CDR3 is TGTGCCAGCTCAGACCTCATGAACACTGAAGCTTTCTTT. Protein product: CASSDLMNTEAFF. The variable domain in full, completed from reference TRBV18 and TRBJ1-1, reads NAGVMQNPRHLVRRRGQEARLRCSPMKGHSHVYWYRQLPEEGLKFMVYLQKENIIDESGMPKERFSAEFPKEGPSILRIQQVVRGDSAAYFCASSDLMNTEAFFGQGTRLTVV.